This record concerns one TCR beta chain sequence. Its antigen remains unidentified. Compared with germline, one end of the junction differs, possibly owing to a read error. Germline values: CDR1 MGHRA, CDR2 YSYEKL. The CDR3 loop spans 15 amino acids. Using a J-beta primer mix together with a sample-barcoded 5' primer, a second PCR was run for 7 to 11 cycles. Each cDNA molecule carried a tag from a template-switch adaptor that contained 12 random nucleotides. TCRdb used MiXCR to reprocess the 5' RACE reads, holding one entry per CDR3 protein. Of under 850,000 distinct CDR3 sequences in the sample, about 37% were seen once. This entry comes from a study of blood T cells in healthy people across ages. In terms of origin and age, donors were healthy Caucasian individuals from Russia aged about 6 to 90. No fewer than 5 micrograms of total RNA were isolated from every sample. Notes on the study in general: Both naive CD4+ cell counts and diversity were greater in long-lived donors than in aged donors.

The sample consisted of blood. V is TRBV4-1 and J is TRBJ1-4; D gene uncertain. This TCR was sampled from a young man in good health. The CDR3 nucleotides are TGCACCAGCAGCCAAAGGGCGGTGAGTGATGAAAAACTGTTTTTT. Its translation: CTSSQRAVSDEKLFF.